One and the same sample provided the 9 T cell receptor beta chains below, sequenced in a study of identical twins. Each CDR3 protein is one row after TCRdb ran MiXCR on the 5' RACE reads. This table has just under 550,000 distinct CDR3 sequences, roughly 15% appearing once. The sample was also reused in another study, on yellow fever vaccine responses in identical twins.

The material sequenced was CD4+ T cells sorted from blood. The source of these receptors is a woman under 30 in good health.

This clonotype was seen more than once but under ten times. The chain links TRBV7-8 to TRBJ2-6, with D perhaps given as TRBD1 or TRBD2 (5 bases each). The CDR3 consists of 19 residues. Trimming pared 2 bases from V and 0 bases from J, leaving 17 bases between. Germline V gene data show CDR1 as SGHVS and CDR2 as FQNEAQ. CDR3 in amino acids: CASSLSSGTSRSGANVLTF. The DNA of the CDR3 is TGTGCCAGCAGCTTATCTTCAGGGACCTCCCGCTCTGGGGCCAACGTCCTGACTTTC.

The chain uses TRBV14 and TRBJ2-7; D is uncertain. Germline loops: CDR1 SGHDN, CDR2 FVKESK. The CDR3 length is 14 residues. V was trimmed by 1 base and J by 0 bases, leaving 7 bases between them. The CDR3 region has the DNA TGTGCCAGCAGCCAAGCCAGTTACTCCTACGAGCAGTACGTC. Its translation: CASSQASYSYEQYV.

V gene TRBV5-5 combines with J gene TRBJ2-5; D uncertain. The CDR3 has 14 residues. The germline V gene has CDR1 SGHKS and CDR2 YYEKEE (reference sequence). V lost 0 bases, J lost 5 bases, and 11 bases lay in between. As DNA, the CDR3 is TGTGCCAGCAGCTTGGAGGCGTTCGCGGAGACCCAGTACTTC. Translated: CASSLEAFAETQYF.

The V gene is TRBV7-9, the J gene TRBJ1-5, with D possibly matching TRBD1 (5 bases). The germline V gene encodes CDR1 SEHNR and CDR2 FQNEAQ (reference sequence). This CDR3 contains 15 residues. The V end lost 5 bases, the J end lost 5 bases, and 16 bases lay between the germline ends. The CDR3 here is CASSRGGFSDQPQHF. CDR3 DNA sequence: TGTGCCAGCAGCCGCGGGGGGTTCTCAGATCAGCCCCAGCATTTT.

The chain recombines TRBV9 with TRBJ2-1, with TRBD2 as a possible D gene (6 bases). Per the germline V gene, CDR1 is SGDLS and CDR2 is YYNGEE. The CDR3 has 14 amino acids. V was cut by 3 bases and J by 6 bases, with 13 bases left in between. The chain's CDR3 is CASSAQLGGNEQFF. For the CDR3, the DNA is TGTGCCAGCAGCGCACAATTGGGAGGCAATGAGCAGTTCTTC.

The chain combines TRBV4-2 with TRBJ1-4, with a weak D call TRBD1 (5 bases). Trimming removed 4 bases at V and 2 bases at J, with 17 bases between. CDR3 length equals 17 residues. Germline V CDR1 and CDR2: LGHNA, YNFKEQ. CDR3 amino acids: CASSLDGTLATNEKLFF. DNA of the CDR3: TGTGCCAGCAGCCTCGATGGGACTTTAGCGACTAATGAAAAACTGTTTTTT.

This clonotype turned up a few times. The chain employs TRBV20-1 and TRBJ1-1; no clear D gene. The CDR3 runs to 11 residues. V shed 3 bases and J shed 5 bases, with 7 bases lying between them. Germline V gene sequence: CDR1 DFQATT, CDR2 SNEGSKA (reference sequence). This CDR3 reads CSASTGTEAFF. CDR3 in DNA: TGCAGTGCTAGTACTGGGACTGAAGCTTTCTTT.

This clonotype turned up a few times. This rearrangement joins TRBV29-1 to TRBJ2-7; TRBD1 matches 8 bases. Germline CDR1 SQVTM, CDR2 ANQGSEA. V lost 5 bases to trimming and J lost 3 bases; unmatched junction nucleotides: 21. The CDR3 consists of 18 residues. In nucleotides, the CDR3 is TGCAGCGTTATCCCCTCCGGGACAGGCGTACTCTACAACTACGAGCAGTACTTC. Translating it yields CSVIPSGTGVLYNYEQYF.

This clonotype was detected only a few times. V gene TRBV7-9 combines with J gene TRBJ2-7; 9 bases map to TRBD2. With 2 bases clipped from V and 4 bases from J, the junction kept 9 bases outside the gene matches. In germline, CDR1 is SEHNR, CDR2 FQNEAQ (reference sequence). The CDR3 extends over 16 amino acids. The CDR3 coding sequence is TGTGCCAGCAGCTTATCCCTAGCGGGAAAATCTTACGAGCAGTACTTC. This sequence encodes CASSLSLAGKSYEQYF. Complete variable domain (other parts from reference TRBV7-9 and TRBJ2-7): DTGVSQNPRHKITKRGQNVTFRCDPISEHNRLYWYRQTLGQGPEFLTYFQNEAQLEKSRLLSDRFSAERPKGSFSTLEIQRTEQGDSAMYLCASSLSLAGKSYEQYFGPGTRLTVT.